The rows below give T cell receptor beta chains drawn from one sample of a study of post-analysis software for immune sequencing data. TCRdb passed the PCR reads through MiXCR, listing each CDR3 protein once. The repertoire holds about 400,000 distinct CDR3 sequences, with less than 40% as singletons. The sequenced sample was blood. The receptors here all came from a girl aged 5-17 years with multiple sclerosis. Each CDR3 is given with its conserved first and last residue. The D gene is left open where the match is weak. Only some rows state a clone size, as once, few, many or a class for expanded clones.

CDR3: CASRITGSEAFF; DNA: TGTGCCAGCAGGATAACAGGGTCTGAAGCTTTCTTT; V: TRBV6-2/TRBV6-3; size: NA; J: TRBJ1-1; D: NA
CDR3: CASSSHFKDEQYF; DNA: TGTGCCAGCAGTTCCCATTTCAAGGACGAGCAGTACTTC; V: TRBV27; size: few; J: TRBJ2-7; D: NA
CDR3: CAWARGAYEQFF; DNA: TGTGCCTGGGCAAGAGGGGCCTATGAGCAGTTCTTC; V: TRBV30; size: NA; J: TRBJ2-1; D: NA
CDR3: CASSVAPGGLEGNNEQFF; DNA: TGTGCCAGCAGCGTAGCTCCGGGGGGACTAGAAGGGAACAATGAGCAGTTCTTC; V: TRBV9; size: NA; J: TRBJ2-1; D: TRBD2
CDR3: CASRPGTGINQPQHF; DNA: TGTGCCAGCCGTCCTGGGACGGGAATCAATCAGCCCCAGCATTTT; V: TRBV27; size: NA; J: TRBJ1-5; D: NA
CDR3: CASADRGSNQPQHF; DNA: TGTGCCAGCGCGGACAGGGGGAGCAATCAGCCCCAGCATTTT; V: TRBV6-2/TRBV6-3; size: few; J: TRBJ1-5; D: TRBD1
CDR3: CSVGTSEETQYF; DNA: TGCAGCGTTGGGACTAGCGAAGAGACCCAGTACTTC; V: TRBV29-1; size: NA; J: TRBJ2-5; D: TRBD2
CDR3: CASSSTSGENTGELFF; DNA: TGTGCCAGCAGCTCGACTAGCGGGGAAAACACCGGGGAGCTGTTTTTT; V: TRBV7-9; size: NA; J: TRBJ2-2; D: TRBD2
CDR3: CASSHRVWLAPSGANVLTF; DNA: TGTGCCAGCAGCCACCGGGTTTGGCTCGCACCCTCTGGGGCCAACGTCCTGACTTTC; V: TRBV7-9; size: few; J: TRBJ2-6; D: NA
CDR3: CASSPTSNERFF; DNA: TGTGCCAGCAGCCCAACTAGCAATGAGCGGTTCTTC; V: TRBV6-1; size: NA; J: TRBJ2-1; D: NA
CDR3: CASGSGTGGLLRADTQYF; DNA: TGTGCTAGTGGTTCCGGGACAGGGGGGCTCCTCAGGGCAGATACGCAGTATTTT; V: TRBV12-5; size: few; J: TRBJ2-3; D: TRBD1